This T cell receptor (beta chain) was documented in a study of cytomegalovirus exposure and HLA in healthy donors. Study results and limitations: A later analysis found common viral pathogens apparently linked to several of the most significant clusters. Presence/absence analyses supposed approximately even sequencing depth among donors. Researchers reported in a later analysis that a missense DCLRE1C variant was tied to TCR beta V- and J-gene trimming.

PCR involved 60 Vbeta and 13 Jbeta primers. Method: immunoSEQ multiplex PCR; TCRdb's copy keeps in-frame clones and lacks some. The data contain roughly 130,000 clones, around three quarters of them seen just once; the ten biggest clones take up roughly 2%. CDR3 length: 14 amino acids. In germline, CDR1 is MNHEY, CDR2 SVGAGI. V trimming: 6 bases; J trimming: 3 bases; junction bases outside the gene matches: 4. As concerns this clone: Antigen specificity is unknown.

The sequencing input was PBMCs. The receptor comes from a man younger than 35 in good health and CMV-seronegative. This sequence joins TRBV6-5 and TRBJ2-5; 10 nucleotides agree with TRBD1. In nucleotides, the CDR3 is TGTGCCAGCAGCCCCGGGACAGGGGAAGAGACCCAGTACTTC. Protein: CASSPGTGEETQYF.